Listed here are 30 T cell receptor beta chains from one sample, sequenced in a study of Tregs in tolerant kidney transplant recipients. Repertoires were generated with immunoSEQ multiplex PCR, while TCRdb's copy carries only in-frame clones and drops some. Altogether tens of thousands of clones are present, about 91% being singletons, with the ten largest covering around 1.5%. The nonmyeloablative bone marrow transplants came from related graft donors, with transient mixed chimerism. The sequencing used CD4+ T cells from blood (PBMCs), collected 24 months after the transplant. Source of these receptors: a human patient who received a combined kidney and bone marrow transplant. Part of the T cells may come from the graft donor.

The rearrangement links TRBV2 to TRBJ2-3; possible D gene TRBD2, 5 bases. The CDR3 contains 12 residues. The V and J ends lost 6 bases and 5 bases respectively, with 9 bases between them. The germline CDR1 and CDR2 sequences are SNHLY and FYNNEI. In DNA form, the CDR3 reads TGTGCCAGCAGACTAGAAGTAGATACGCAGTATTTT. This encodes CASRLEVDTQYF.

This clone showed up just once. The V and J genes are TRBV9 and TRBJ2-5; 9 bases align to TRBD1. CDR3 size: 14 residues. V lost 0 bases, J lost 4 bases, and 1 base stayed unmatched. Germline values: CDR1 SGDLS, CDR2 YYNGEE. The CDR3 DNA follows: TGTGCCAGCAGCGTAGACAGGGGGCGAGAGACCCAGTACTTC. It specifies CASSVDRGRETQYF.

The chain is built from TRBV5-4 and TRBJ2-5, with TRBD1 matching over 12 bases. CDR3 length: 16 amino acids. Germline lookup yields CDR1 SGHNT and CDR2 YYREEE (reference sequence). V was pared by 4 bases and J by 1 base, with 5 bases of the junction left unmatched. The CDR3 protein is CASSRGTGGSQETQYF. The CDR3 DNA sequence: TGTGCCAGCAGCAGAGGGACAGGGGGCTCCCAAGAGACCCAGTACTTC.

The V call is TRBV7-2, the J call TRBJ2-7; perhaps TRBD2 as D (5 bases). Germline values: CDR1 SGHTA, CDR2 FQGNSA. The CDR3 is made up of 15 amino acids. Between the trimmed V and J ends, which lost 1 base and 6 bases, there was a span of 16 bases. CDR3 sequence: CASSLVGLYFSEQYF. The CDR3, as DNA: TGTGCCAGCAGCTTAGTTGGACTTTATTTCTCCGAGCAGTACTTC. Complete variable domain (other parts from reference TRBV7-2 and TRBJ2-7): GAGVSQSPSNKVTEKGKDVELRCDPISGHTALYWYRQSLGQGLEFLIYFQGNSAPDKSGLPSDRFSAERTGGSVSTLTIQRTQQEDSAVYLCASSLVGLYFSEQYFGPGTRLTVT.

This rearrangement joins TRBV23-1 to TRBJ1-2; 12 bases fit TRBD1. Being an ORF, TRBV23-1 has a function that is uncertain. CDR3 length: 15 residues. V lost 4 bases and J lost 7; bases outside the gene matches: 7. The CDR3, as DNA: TGCGCCAGCAGTCGGGGGACAGGGGGCGTATGTGGCTACACCTTC. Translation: CASSRGTGGVCGYTF.

CDR3 amino acids: CASSPALDKTYEQYF. Written as DNA, the CDR3 is TGTGCCAGCTCACCAGCCCTGGACAAAACCTACGAGCAGTACTTC. V gene TRBV18 combines with J gene TRBJ2-7; perhaps TRBD1 as D (5 bases). CDR3 size: 15 residues. The germline V gene has CDR1 KGHSH and CDR2 LQKENI. V lost 2 bases and J lost 2, with 13 bases in between. Combining the CDR3 with reference TRBV18 and TRBJ2-7 gives the whole variable domain NAGVMQNPRHLVRRRGQEARLRCSPMKGHSHVYWYRQLPEEGLKFMVYLQKENIIDESGMPKERFSAEFPKEGPSILRIQQVVRGDSAAYFCASSPALDKTYEQYFGPGTRLTVT.

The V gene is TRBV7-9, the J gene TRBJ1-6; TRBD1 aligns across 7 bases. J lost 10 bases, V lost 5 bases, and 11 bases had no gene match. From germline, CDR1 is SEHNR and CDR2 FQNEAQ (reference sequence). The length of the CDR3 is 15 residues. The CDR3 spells CASSLDRDQPSPLHF. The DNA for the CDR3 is TGTGCCAGCAGCCTAGACAGGGACCAGCCATCACCCCTCCACTTT.

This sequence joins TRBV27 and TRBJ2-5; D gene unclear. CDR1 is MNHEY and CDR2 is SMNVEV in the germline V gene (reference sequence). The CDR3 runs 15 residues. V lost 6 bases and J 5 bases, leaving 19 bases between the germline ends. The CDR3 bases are TGTGCCAGCAGCCCGGAACTTGAGAGGATGGAGACCCAGTACTTC. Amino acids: CASSPELERMETQYF.

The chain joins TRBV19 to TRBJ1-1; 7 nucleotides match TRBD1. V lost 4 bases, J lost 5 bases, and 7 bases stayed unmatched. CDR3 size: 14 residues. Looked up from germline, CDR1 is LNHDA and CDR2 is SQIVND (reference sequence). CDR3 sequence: CASSRGRGRTEAFF. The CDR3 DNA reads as TGTGCCAGTAGTAGGGGCAGGGGGAGGACTGAAGCTTTCTTT.

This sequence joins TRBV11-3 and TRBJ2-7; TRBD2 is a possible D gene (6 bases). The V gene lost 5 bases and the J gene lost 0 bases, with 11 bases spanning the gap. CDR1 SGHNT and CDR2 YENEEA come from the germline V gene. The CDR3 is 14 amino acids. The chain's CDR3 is CASSPGGDSYEQYF. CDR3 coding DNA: TGTGCCAGCAGCCCCGGAGGGGACTCCTACGAGCAGTACTTC.

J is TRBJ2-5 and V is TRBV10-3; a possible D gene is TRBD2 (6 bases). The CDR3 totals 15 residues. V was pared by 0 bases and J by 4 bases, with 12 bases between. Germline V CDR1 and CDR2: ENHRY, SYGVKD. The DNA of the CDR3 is TGTGCCATCAGTGAGTCGGGGAGGCGGCTAGAGACCCAGTACTTC. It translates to CAISESGRRLETQYF.

CDR3 sequence: CASSRGVGETQYF. The CDR3 DNA follows: TGTGCCAGCAGCCGGGGGGTGGGAGAGACCCAGTACTTC. The chain has TRBV7-3 and TRBJ2-5; 7 nucleotides align to TRBD2. The CDR3 is 13 residues long. Trimming removed 5 bases from V and 4 bases from J; junction bases left unmatched: 4. Germline CDR1 SGHTA, CDR2 FQGTGA. The whole variable domain, filled in from reference TRBV7-3 and TRBJ2-5, reads GAGVSQTPSNKVTEKGKYVELRCDPISGHTALYWYRQSLGQGPEFLIYFQGTGAADDSGLPNDRFFAVRPEGSVSTLKIQRTERGDSAVYLCASSRGVGETQYFGPGTRLLVL.

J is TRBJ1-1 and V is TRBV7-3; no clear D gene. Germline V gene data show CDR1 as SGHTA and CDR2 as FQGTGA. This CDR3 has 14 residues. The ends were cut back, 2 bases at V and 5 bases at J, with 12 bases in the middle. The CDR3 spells CASSLSSGGTEAFF. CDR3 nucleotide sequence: TGTGCCAGCAGCTTATCCAGCGGAGGGACTGAAGCTTTCTTT. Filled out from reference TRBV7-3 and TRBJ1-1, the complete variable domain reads GAGVSQTPSNKVTEKGKYVELRCDPISGHTALYWYRQSLGQGPEFLIYFQGTGAADDSGLPNDRFFAVRPEGSVSTLKIQRTERGDSAVYLCASSLSSGGTEAFFGQGTRLTVV.

CDR3 bases: TGTGCCAGCGGGGGACAGGGTCTTCGGAATGGCTACACCTTC. Translation gives CASGGQGLRNGYTF. The gene calls are TRBV2 and TRBJ1-2; 9 bases are a match to TRBD1. CDR3 length: 14 amino acids. V lost 8 bases to trimming and J lost 6 bases; unmatched junction nucleotides: 10. Germline-derived CDR1 and CDR2 are SNHLY and FYNNEI.

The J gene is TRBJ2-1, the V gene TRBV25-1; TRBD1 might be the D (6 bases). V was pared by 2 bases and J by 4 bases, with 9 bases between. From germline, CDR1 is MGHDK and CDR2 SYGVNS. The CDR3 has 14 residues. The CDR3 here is CASSEGQHYNEQFF. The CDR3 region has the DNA TGTGCCAGCAGTGAAGGACAGCATTACAATGAGCAGTTCTTC. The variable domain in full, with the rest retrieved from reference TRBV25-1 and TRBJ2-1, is EADIYQTPRYLVIGTGKKITLECSQTMGHDKMYWYQQDPGMELHLIHYSYGVNSTEKGDLSSESTVSRIRTEHFPLTLESARPSHTSQYLCASSEGQHYNEQFFGPGTRLTVL.

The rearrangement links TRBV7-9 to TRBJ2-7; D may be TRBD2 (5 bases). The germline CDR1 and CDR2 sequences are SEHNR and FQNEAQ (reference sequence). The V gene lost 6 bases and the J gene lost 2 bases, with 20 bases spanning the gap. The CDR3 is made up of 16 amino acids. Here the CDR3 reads CASSSSRVTAPYEQYF. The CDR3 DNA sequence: TGTGCCAGCAGTTCCTCGAGGGTAACAGCGCCCTACGAGCAGTACTTC.

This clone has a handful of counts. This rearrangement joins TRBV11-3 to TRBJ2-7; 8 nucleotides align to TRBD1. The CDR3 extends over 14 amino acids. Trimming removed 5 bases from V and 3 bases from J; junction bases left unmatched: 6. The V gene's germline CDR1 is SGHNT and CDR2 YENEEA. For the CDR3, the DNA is TGTGCCAGCAGCCCTGGGACAGGTCTCTACGAGCAGTACTTC. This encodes CASSPGTGLYEQYF.

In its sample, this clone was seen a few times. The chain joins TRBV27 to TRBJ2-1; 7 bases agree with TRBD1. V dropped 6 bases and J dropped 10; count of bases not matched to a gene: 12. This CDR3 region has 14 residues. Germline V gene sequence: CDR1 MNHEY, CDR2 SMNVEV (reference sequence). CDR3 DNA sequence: TGTGCCAGCAGACAGGGGCCTAATTGGGAAGAGCAGTTCTTC. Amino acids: CASRQGPNWEEQFF.

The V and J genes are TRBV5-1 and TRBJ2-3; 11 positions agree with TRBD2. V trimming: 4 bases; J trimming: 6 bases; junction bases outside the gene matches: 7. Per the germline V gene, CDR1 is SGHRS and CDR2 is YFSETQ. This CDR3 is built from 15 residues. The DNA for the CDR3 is TGCGCCAGCAGCGATACTAGCGGGAGCGCGGATACGCAGTATTTT. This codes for CASSDTSGSADTQYF.

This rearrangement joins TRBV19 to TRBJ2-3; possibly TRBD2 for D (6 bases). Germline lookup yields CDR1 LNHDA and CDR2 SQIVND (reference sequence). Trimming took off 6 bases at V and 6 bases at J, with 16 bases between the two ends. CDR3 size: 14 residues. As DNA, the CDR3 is TGTGCCAGTAGCGGGAACAGCGCGGGGGATACGCAGTATTTT. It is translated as CASSGNSAGDTQYF.

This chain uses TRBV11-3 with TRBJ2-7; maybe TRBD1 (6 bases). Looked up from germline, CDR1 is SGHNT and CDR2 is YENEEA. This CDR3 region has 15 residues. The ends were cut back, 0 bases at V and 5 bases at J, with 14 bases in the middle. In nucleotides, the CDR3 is TGTGCCAGCAGCTTAGAGGCCAGGGGAGCCGACGAGCAGTACTTC. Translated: CASSLEARGADEQYF.

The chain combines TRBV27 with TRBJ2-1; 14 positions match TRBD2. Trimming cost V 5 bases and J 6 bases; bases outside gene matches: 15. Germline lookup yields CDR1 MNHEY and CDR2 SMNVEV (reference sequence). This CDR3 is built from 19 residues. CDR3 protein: CASSLNLPGLAGVGNEQFF. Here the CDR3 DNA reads TGTGCCAGCAGTCTCAATCTCCCGGGACTAGCGGGAGTAGGCAATGAGCAGTTCTTC.

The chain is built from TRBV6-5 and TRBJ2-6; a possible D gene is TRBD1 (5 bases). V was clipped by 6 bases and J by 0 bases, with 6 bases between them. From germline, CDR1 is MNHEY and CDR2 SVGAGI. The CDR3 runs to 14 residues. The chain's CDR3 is CASRDSSGANVLTF. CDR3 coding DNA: TGTGCCAGCAGAGACAGCTCTGGGGCCAACGTCCTGACTTTC.

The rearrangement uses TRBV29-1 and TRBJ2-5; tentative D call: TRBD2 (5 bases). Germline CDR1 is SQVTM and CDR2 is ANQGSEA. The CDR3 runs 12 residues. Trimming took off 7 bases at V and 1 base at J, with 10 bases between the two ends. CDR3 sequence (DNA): TGCAGCGCTACTAGAGTCCAAGAGACCCAGTACTTC. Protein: CSATRVQETQYF.

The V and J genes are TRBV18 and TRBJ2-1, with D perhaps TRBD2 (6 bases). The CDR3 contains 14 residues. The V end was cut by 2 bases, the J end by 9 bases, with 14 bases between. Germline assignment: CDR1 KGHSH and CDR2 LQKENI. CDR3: CASSPRLESGEQFF. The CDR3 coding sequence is TGTGCCAGCTCACCAAGACTAGAATCAGGTGAGCAGTTCTTC.

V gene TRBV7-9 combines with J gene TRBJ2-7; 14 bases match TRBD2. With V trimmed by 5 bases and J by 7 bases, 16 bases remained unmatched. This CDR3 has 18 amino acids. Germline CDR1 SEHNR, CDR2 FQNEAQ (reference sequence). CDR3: CASSPGLAGVTIRLEQYF. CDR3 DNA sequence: TGTGCCAGCAGCCCGGGACTAGCGGGGGTAACTATACGTTTGGAGCAGTACTTC.

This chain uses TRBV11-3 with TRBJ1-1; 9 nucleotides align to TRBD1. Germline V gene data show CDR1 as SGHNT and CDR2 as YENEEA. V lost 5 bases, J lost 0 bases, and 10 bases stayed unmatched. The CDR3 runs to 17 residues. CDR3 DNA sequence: TGTGCCAGCAGCGAGGGGACAGGGAGGGGCATGAACACTGAAGCTTTCTTT. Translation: CASSEGTGRGMNTEAFF.

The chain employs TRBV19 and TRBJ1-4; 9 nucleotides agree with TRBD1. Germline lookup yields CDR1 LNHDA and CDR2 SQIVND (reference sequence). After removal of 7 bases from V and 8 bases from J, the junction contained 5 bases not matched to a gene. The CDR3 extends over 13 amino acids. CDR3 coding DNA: TGTGCCAGTACGGGACAGGGTAAGGAAAAACTGTTTTTT. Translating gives CASTGQGKEKLFF.

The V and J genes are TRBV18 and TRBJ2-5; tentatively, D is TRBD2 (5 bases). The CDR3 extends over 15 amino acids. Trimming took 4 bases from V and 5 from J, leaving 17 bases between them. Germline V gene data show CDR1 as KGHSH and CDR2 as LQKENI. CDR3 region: CASSQAAVAYETQYF. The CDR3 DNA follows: TGTGCCAGCTCACAAGCGGCGGTAGCTTACGAGACCCAGTACTTC.

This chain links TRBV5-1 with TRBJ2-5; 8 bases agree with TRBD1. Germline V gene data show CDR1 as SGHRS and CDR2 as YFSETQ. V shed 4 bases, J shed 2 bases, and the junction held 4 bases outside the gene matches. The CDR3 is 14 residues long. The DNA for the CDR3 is TGCGCCAGCAGCCTAAGGACAGGGCAAGAGACCCAGTACTTC. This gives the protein CASSLRTGQETQYF. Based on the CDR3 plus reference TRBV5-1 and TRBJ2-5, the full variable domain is KAGVTQTPRYLIKTRGQQVTLSCSPISGHRSVSWYQQTPGQGLQFLFEYFSETQRNKGNFPGRFSGRQFSNSRSEMNVSTLELGDSALYLCASSLRTGQETQYFGPGTRLLVL.